These T cell receptor beta chains were read from a single sample in a study of cytomegalovirus exposure and HLA in healthy donors. Repertoires were generated with immunoSEQ multiplex PCR, while TCRdb's copy carries only in-frame clones and drops some. The profile shows about 89,000 clones, approximately 84% of them singletons. The sequenced sample was PBMCs. The receptors here all came from a woman aged 18-29 years in good health and CMV-seropositive. Each CDR3 is given without its conserved first and last residue. The order of the fields is D gene, V gene, CDR3 protein. A D gene is named only where the DNA matches it firmly.

>TRBD1|TRBV4-2
ASSQFNRGESPLH
>-|TRBV6-1
ASSPPAGGQF
>TRBD1|TRBV6-1
ASSSGGYGYT
>-|TRBV21-1
ASSLDGGSYNEQF
>TRBD1|TRBV2
ASMVQGPPQPQH
>TRBD2|TRBV7-7
ASSRGLVSYNEQF
>-|TRBV6-6
ASSSPDSRNTIY
>TRBD1|TRBV4-3
ASSRDRDSRYTEAF
>TRBD1|TRBV7-2
ASSFDRGPVNGYT
>TRBD1|TRBV28
ASSLVDRAGGYT
>TRBD1|TRBV7-6
ASSLGQGITEAF
>-|TRBV27
ASSSRGDTQY
>TRBD1|TRBV6-6
ASSDRGTRAGYT
>-|TRBV4-1
ASSQDGRYTNEKLF
>TRBD2|TRBV9
ASSGRFLRGQETQY
>TRBD1|TRBV6-4
ASSLTGGAGGYT
>TRBD2|TRBV7-2
ASSPRGGGADTQY
>-|TRBV6-5
ASTDSQGGNTEAF
>-|TRBV5-1
ASSFQGAGDTQY
>TRBD1|TRBV6-5
ASSYSQNRGLEAF
>-|TRBV7-2
ASSLVFPNEQF
>-|TRBV19
ASSILGTRGTEAF
>TRBD1|TRBV6-4
ASSEGTGGDTQY
>-|TRBV10-3
AISEDGVYNEQF
>-|TRBV5-1
ASSLAQGYEQY
>-|TRBV5-5
ASSLGQNIRADTQY
>TRBD2|TRBV5-1
ASSIGTSGDEQY
>-|TRBV4-2
ASSQGVQGHYNEQF
>-|TRBV9
ASSATGELF